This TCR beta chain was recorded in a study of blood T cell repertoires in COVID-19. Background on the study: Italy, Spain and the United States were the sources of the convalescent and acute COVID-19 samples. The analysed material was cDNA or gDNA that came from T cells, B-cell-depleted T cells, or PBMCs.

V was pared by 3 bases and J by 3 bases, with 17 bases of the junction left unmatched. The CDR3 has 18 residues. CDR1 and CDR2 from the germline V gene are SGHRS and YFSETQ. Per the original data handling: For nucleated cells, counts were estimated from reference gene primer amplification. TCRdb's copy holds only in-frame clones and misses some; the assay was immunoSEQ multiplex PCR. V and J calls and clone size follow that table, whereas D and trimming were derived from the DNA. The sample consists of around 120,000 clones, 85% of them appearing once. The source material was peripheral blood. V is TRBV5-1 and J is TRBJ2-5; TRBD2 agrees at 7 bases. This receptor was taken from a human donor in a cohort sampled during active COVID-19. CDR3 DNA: TGCGCCAGCAGCTCGCGATACCGGGACTACACCCCGGAAGAGACCCAGTACTTC. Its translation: CASSSRYRDYTPEETQYF.